These T cell receptor beta chains were read from a single sample in a study of blood T cell repertoires in COVID-19. The assay was immunoSEQ multiplex PCR, and TCRdb's table has in-frame clones only and misses some. The sample carries about 270,000 clones, 65% to 90% recorded once. Sequencing input: PBMCs or T cells enriched from blood (not recorded which). Receptors were obtained from a woman between 45 and 60 years old with acute COVID-19. CDR3s include the opening cysteine and the closing phenylalanine or tryptophan. The D gene is left open where the match is weak. Part of the rows lack a size; the others show once, few, many or a class for expanded clones.

J,D,size,V,DNA,CDR3
TRBJ1-2,.,.,TRBV18,TGTGCCAGCTCTGCCCGGGTGACTGACTATGGCTACACCTTC,CASSARVTDYGYTF
TRBJ2-1,TRBD2,.,TRBV3-1/TRBV3-2,TGTGCCAGCAGCCAAGTTGGTAGCGGGGGGCTTACTGAGCAGTTCTTC,CASSQVGSGGLTEQFF
TRBJ2-1,TRBD2,.,TRBV7-9,TGTGCCAGCAGCTCGGGACTAGCGGATCCCTACAATGAGCAGTTCTTC,CASSSGLADPYNEQFF
TRBJ2-2,TRBD2,.,TRBV29-1,TGCAGCGTTTCCGGGACTAGGCTCACCGGGGAGCTGTTTTTT,CSVSGTRLTGELFF
TRBJ1-5,.,.,TRBV19,TGTGCCAGTAGTGGGAGGGGGTATCTCGGGCCCCAGCATTTT,CASSGRGYLGPQHF
TRBJ1-5,.,few,TRBV19,TGTGCCAGTAGTATTCGACGGCAGGGGTCGAATCAGCCCCAGCATTTT,CASSIRRQGSNQPQHF
TRBJ1-4,.,few,TRBV2,TGTGCCAGCAGTTACAGGGTTTCACTGTTTTTT,CASSYRVSLFF
TRBJ1-5,.,few,TRBV18,TGTGCCAGCTCACCAAGTCCCAGGGGACACCAGCCCCAGCATTTT,CASSPSPRGHQPQHF
TRBJ1-4,TRBD1,.,TRBV28,TGTGCCAGCAGTCCCTTCGCCGGGACAGGGGGCGAAAAACTGTTTTTT,CASSPFAGTGGEKLFF
TRBJ1-1,TRBD1,.,TRBV10-3,TGTGCCATCAGTCCAGGGGGCGCAGGCACTGAAGCTTTCTTT,CAISPGGAGTEAFF
TRBJ2-1,.,few,TRBV3-1/TRBV3-2,TGTGCCAGCAGCCTCGATCCAGGACGACTATACAATGAGCAGTTCTTC,CASSLDPGRLYNEQFF
TRBJ1-5,.,.,TRBV4-3,TGCGCCAGCAGCCAAGGAGAGAATCAGCCCCAGCATTTT,CASSQGENQPQHF
TRBJ1-1,.,.,TRBV5-4,TGTGCCAGCAGCCTCAGTGTAATGAACACTGAAGCTTTCTTT,CASSLSVMNTEAFF
TRBJ2-3,.,.,TRBV3-1/TRBV3-2,TGTGCCAGCAGCCAAGATGAACGGAGCACAGATACGCAGTATTTT,CASSQDERSTDTQYF
TRBJ1-4,.,.,TRBV30,TGTGCCTGGAGTGTATATGCAACTAATGAAAAACTGTTTTTT,CAWSVYATNEKLFF
TRBJ1-1,.,.,TRBV18,TGTGCCAGCTCACCAGTGGAGGGGAGCACTGAAGCTTTCTTT,CASSPVEGSTEAFF
TRBJ1-6,.,once,TRBV4-1,TGCGCCAGCAGCCAAGAAGAGTCCTATAATTCACCCCTCCACTTT,CASSQEESYNSPLHF
TRBJ2-7,.,.,TRBV7-3,TGTGCCAGCAGCCCCGGGGGGCAGGAGCAGTACTTC,CASSPGGQEQYF
TRBJ2-5,.,.,TRBV19,TGTGCCAGTAGTATGGCAGGGCAGAGAGAGACCCAGTACTTC,CASSMAGQRETQYF
TRBJ2-3,TRBD2,once,TRBV28,TGTGCCAGCAGTCGGGGGGGCCTAGATACGCAGTATTTT,CASSRGGLDTQYF
TRBJ1-6,.,.,TRBV3-1/TRBV3-2,TGTGCCAGCAGCCTAAACAGGAATTCACCCCTCCACTTT,CASSLNRNSPLHF
TRBJ1-1,.,few,TRBV3-1/TRBV3-2,TGTGCCACCGGGGTCGCCAAGGTGGCTGAAGCTTTCTTT,CATGVAKVAEAFF
TRBJ1-1,.,few,TRBV5-1,TGCGCCAGCAGCCCCGGTGGGAGAGGGTTCACTGAAGCTTTCTTT,CASSPGGRGFTEAFF
TRBJ2-5,TRBD2,.,TRBV7-2,TGTGCCAGCAGCTTGGGACTAACCGGAGAGACCCAGTACTTC,CASSLGLTGETQYF
TRBJ2-6,.,.,TRBV7-9,TGTGCCAGCAGCATGACAGGCGCCTGGAGGGCCAACGTCCTGACTTTC,CASSMTGAWRANVLTF
TRBJ1-2,TRBD1,few,TRBV13,TGTGCCAGCAGCGCTCGGACAGGGGAGCTCTTTAACTATGGCTACACCTTC,CASSARTGELFNYGYTF
TRBJ1-5,.,once,TRBV6-2/TRBV6-3,TGTGCCAGCAGTTACCCGGAGCCCCAGCATTTT,CASSYPEPQHF
TRBJ2-5,.,once,TRBV2,TGTGCCAGCAGTAACAGGGAAGAGACCCAGTACTTC,CASSNREETQYF
TRBJ1-2,TRBD1,.,TRBV19,TGTGCCACCGACAGACAGGGAATGGGTGGCTACACCTTC,CATDRQGMGGYTF
TRBJ1-2,TRBD1,once,TRBV19,TGTGCCAGTAGTACGCAACAGGGGAACTATGGCTACACCTTC,CASSTQQGNYGYTF
TRBJ1-1,TRBD1,.,TRBV5-6,TGTGCCAGCAGCTCGGCGGCGGGACAGGGTTTCATCGGAGCTTTCTTT,CASSSAAGQGFIGAFF
TRBJ1-5,.,.,TRBV30,TGTGCCTGGAGCGGTGACAGTCGTGGGCTTCAGCCCCAGCATTTT,CAWSGDSRGLQPQHF
TRBJ2-2,TRBD1,.,TRBV5-1,TGCGCCAGCAGCCCGGGGACAGGGGGCTTTAACGGGGAGCTGTTTTTT,CASSPGTGGFNGELFF
TRBJ1-1,.,.,TRBV13,TGTGCCAGCAGCTTATCTCTCCGCGGGGAAGCTTTCTTT,CASSLSLRGEAFF
TRBJ1-2,.,.,TRBV6-2/TRBV6-3,TGTGCCAGCAGCCCCGGTCCCAGGGCCCGCTCTCTATCCTATGGCTACACCTTC,CASSPGPRARSLSYGYTF
TRBJ1-3,.,once,TRBV10-1,TGCGCCAGCAGTGAGTTTCGGGGTGTCGGCGGAAACACCATATATTTT,CASSEFRGVGGNTIYF
TRBJ1-1,.,.,TRBV4-2,TGTGCCAGCAGCCAAGCTCAGAGGGCCCTCTTATCGAACACTGAAGCTTTCTTT,CASSQAQRALLSNTEAFF
TRBJ2-7,.,.,TRBV18,TGTGCCAGCTCACCAGCACACCCGGGCGAGCAGTACTTC,CASSPAHPGEQYF
TRBJ1-2,.,.,TRBV4-3,TGCGCCAGCAGCCTGAATCGGGTATCTAACTATGGCTACACCTTC,CASSLNRVSNYGYTF
TRBJ2-1,.,.,TRBV14,TGTGCCAGCAGCCAGGTGCGGGGCAATGAGCAGTTCTTC,CASSQVRGNEQFF
TRBJ1-1,.,once,TRBV4-1,TGCGCCAGCAGCCAAGATAGGAGGGGGGGAAACACTGAAGCTTTCTTT,CASSQDRRGGNTEAFF
TRBJ2-3,TRBD1,.,TRBV28,TGTGCCAGCAGTTTATTCTCCGGGACAGGGGACACAGATACGCAGTATTTT,CASSLFSGTGDTDTQYF
TRBJ2-2,TRBD1,.,TRBV18,TGTGCCAGCTCACCACCGCAGACAGGGACGAACACCGGGGAGCTGTTTTTT,CASSPPQTGTNTGELFF
TRBJ1-2,.,.,TRBV7-2,TGTGCCAGCAGCCGGGCGGGCTCGGACTATGGCTACACCTTC,CASSRAGSDYGYTF
TRBJ1-1,TRBD1,.,TRBV6-5,TGTGCCAGCAGCTTCAGGGGACAGTTGAACACTGAAGCTTTCTTT,CASSFRGQLNTEAFF
TRBJ2-1,TRBD1,.,TRBV7-6,TGTGCCAGCAGCGAACCGGGACAGGGCGTCGGTGAGCAGTTCTTC,CASSEPGQGVGEQFF
TRBJ1-2,TRBD1,once,TRBV10-1,TGCGCCAGGGTAGGACAGGGTCGAAGGAGGTCCTATGGCTACACCTTC,CARVGQGRRRSYGYTF
TRBJ1-1,.,many,TRBV3-1/TRBV3-2,TGTGCCAGCAGCCCATCCCTAGGCAGGGAAACTGAAGCTTTCTTT,CASSPSLGRETEAFF
TRBJ1-2,TRBD1,.,TRBV2,TGTGCCAGCAGAGACAGGGCCCGCTATGGCTACACCTTC,CASRDRARYGYTF